A selection of T cell receptor beta chains follows, all from one sample in a study of blood T cell repertoires in COVID-19. Sequencing used immunoSEQ multiplex PCR; TCRdb keeps in-frame clones, though not all of them. Of about 110,000 clones listed, approximately 85% are singletons. The specimen was peripheral blood. The receptors shown here come from a human donor in a cohort sampled during active COVID-19. The conserved cysteine and the conserved F or W are not part of the CDR3 here. The order of the fields is CDR3 protein, V gene, J gene, clone size. Clone size is stated in some rows and not others, as once, few, many or a class when expanded.

ASSPTRRGFDQETQY	TRBV18	TRBJ2-5	.
ASSIGHSFAGGMNTEAF	TRBV19	TRBJ1-1	many
ATSRTSGYEQY	TRBV15	TRBJ2-7	.
ASSEALKGFLPYEQY	TRBV6-1	TRBJ2-7	.
ASSAGTGRGYT	TRBV28	TRBJ1-2	.
SVFGQGGNEQY	TRBV29-1	TRBJ2-7	.
ASTFTPGVGYGYT	TRBV7-9	TRBJ1-2	.
ASSVALAGNYNEQF	TRBV9	TRBJ2-1	once
ASSPRGALGNQPQH	TRBV23-1	TRBJ1-5	.
ASSLATGGYGNIQY	TRBV11-3	TRBJ2-4	.
ASSDRGNQPQH	TRBV7-8	TRBJ1-5	.
ASSGQEEKTGELF	TRBV2	TRBJ2-2	.
ASRESGQDEQY	TRBV27	TRBJ2-7	.
ASSRPDLGDTQY	TRBV19	TRBJ2-3	once
ASSPGTSGGVEQF	TRBV5-1	TRBJ2-1	.
ASSPLGGASDTQY	TRBV7-3	TRBJ2-3	.
ASTGTGTNTGELF	TRBV6-5	TRBJ2-2	.
ASSIGLAGENYEQY	TRBV5-4	TRBJ2-7	once
ASSVGDTENYGYT	TRBV9	TRBJ1-2	.
ASSSGLAGVRDTQY	TRBV10-1	TRBJ2-3	.
AGGFYNEQF	TRBV6-5	TRBJ2-1	.
ASSFRTGSNTGELF	TRBV5-4	TRBJ2-2	.
ASSGGPGQSNTDTQY	TRBV6-1	TRBJ2-3	.
ASKIQGADGYT	TRBV6-5	TRBJ1-2	.
ASRGTGGASEGNGYT	TRBV5-4	TRBJ1-2	.
ASSPLTVIAGGRGSYNEQF	TRBV27	TRBJ2-1	.
ASSQFYTTNTGELF	TRBV4-1	TRBJ2-2	.
ASSLSGPTSEQY	TRBV7-9	TRBJ2-7	once
ASSPTGQGANYGYT	TRBV18	TRBJ1-2	.
ASIPGQGAYNEQF	TRBV27	TRBJ2-1	.
ASSPKATGGRNTIY	TRBV28	TRBJ1-3	.
ASSIDRTSGAPYEQY	TRBV19	TRBJ2-7	.
ASSVALGYNSPLH	TRBV9	TRBJ1-6	.
ASSDTGGGEQY	TRBV6-1	TRBJ2-7	.
ASSSLDSHHEQY	TRBV27	TRBJ2-7	.
ASSLTAQVNNEQF	TRBV6-5	TRBJ2-1	.
ASTSAGGPETQY	TRBV7-9	TRBJ2-5	.
ASSQGRGRYEQY	TRBV4-2	TRBJ2-7	.
ASLADRSSYEQY	TRBV6-5	TRBJ2-7	.
ATRTGTGGDTQY	TRBV5-6	TRBJ2-3	.
ASSDGPSNGYT	TRBV6-1	TRBJ1-2	few
ASSLSGDPNSPLH	TRBV18	TRBJ1-6	.
ASRRQTNTEAF	TRBV6-5	TRBJ1-1	.
ASSSFRADGYT	TRBV27	TRBJ1-2	.
ASSYSLAVPYEQY	TRBV6-2/TRBV6-3	TRBJ2-7	.
ATSRGTEWPTSSTDTQY	TRBV15	TRBJ2-3	.
ASSLGGRNTEAF	TRBV3-1/TRBV3-2	TRBJ1-1	.
ASSQGVVRGPNTGELF	TRBV3-1/TRBV3-2	TRBJ2-2	.
ATSTGAREAF	TRBV3-1/TRBV3-2	TRBJ1-1	.
ASSPTGDYGYT	TRBV6-2/TRBV6-3	TRBJ1-2	.
ASSELGGNSPLH	TRBV2	TRBJ1-6	.
ASRRTSGALGTGELF	TRBV9	TRBJ2-2	.
SARRGQPQH	TRBV20-1	TRBJ1-5	.
ASSPWTSGSYNEQF	TRBV27	TRBJ2-1	.
ASSELAGSSYEQY	TRBV2	TRBJ2-7	.
ATSTSGGPSTDTQY	TRBV24-1	TRBJ2-3	once
ASSRAGIGSYEQY	TRBV18	TRBJ2-7	.
ASSPGEGTGYEQY	TRBV9	TRBJ2-7	.
ASSWNSGYT	TRBV19	TRBJ1-2	.